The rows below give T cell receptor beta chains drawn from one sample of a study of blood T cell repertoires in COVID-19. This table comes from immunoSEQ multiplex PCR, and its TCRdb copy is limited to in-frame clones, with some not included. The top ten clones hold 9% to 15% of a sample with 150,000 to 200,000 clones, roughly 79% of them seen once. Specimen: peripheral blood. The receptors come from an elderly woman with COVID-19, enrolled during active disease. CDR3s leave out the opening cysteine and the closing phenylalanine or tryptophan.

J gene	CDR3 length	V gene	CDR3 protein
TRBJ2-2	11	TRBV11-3	ASSVGIGQDLF
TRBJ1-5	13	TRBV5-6	ASSGYRQGHQPQH
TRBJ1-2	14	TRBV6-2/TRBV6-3	ASSSPGRGYNYGYT
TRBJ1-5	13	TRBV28	ASRSRGYSNQPQH
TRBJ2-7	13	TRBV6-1	ASSELGTAPYEQY
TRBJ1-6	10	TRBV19	ASKTNNSPLH
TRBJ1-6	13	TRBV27	ATKDRAVPNSPLH
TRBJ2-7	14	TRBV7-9	ASSSGLAGISYEQY
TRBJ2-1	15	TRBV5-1	ASSLGLAGISYNEQF
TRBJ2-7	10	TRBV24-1	ATSGPGGEQY
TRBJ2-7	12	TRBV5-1	ASSLAQRDGEQY
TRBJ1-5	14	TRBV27	ASSSLTGDFNQPQH
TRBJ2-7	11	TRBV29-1	SVEGTGGAEQY
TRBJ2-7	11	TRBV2	ASRNIPGYEQY
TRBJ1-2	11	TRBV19	ASSTGTSYGYT
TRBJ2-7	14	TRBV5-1	ASSRGLAGAPLEQY
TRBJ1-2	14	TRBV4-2	ASSLTRDTVYYGYT
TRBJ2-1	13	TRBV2	ASSERLAEVGEQF
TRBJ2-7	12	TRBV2	ASSDGAGPYEQY
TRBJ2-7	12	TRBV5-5	ASRRVGGSYEQY
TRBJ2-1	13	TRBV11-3	ASSLYGGVNNEQF
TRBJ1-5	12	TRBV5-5	ASSSQGAAQPQH
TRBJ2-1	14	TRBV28	ASSLGAGGPFDEQF
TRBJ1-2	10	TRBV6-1	ASSESSYGYT
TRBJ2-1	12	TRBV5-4	ASSLEGDYNEQF
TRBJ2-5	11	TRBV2	ASWLTEKETQY
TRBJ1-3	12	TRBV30	AWSVRGSGNTIY
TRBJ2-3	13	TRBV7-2	ASSFVPISTDTQY
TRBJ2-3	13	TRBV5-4	ASSSGGDGTDTQY
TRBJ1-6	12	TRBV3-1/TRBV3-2	ASSRGRDNSPLH
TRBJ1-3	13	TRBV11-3	ASSLARTAGNTIY
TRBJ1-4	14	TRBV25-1	ASSALVGATNEKLF
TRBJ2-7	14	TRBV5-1	ASSLDGGGRAYEQY
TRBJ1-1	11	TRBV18	ASSPSRGTEAF
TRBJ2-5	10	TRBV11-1	ASSREGETQY
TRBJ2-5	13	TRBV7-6	ASSTSRGQLETQY
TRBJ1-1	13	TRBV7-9	ASSLGQGAWTEAF
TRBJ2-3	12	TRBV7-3	ASSLQGGADTQY
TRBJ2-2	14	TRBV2	ASSGLAGGSAGELF
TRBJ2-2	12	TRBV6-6	ASSYSPYTGELF
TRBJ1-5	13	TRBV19	ASSPLRYSNQPQH
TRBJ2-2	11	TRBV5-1	ASSYGQGGKLF
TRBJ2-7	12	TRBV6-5	ASSYGGMGYEQY
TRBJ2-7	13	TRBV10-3	AISESGSGAYEQY
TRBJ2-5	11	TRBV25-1	ASRTGDRETQY
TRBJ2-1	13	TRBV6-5	ASSRVAGGPDEQF
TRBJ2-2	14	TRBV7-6	ASSSGTSGHTGELF
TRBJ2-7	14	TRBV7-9	ASSLTVGTATYEQY
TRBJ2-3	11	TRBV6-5	ASSPPYANTQY
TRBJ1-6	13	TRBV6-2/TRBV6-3	ASSYLQGRNSPLH
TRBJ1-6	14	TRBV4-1	ASSQDARSLNSPLH
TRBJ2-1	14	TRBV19	ASSTYRGLFYNEQF
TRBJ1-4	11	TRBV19	ASTPQGGEKLF